Listed below are T cell receptor beta chains from one sample, sequenced in a study of CD8 T cells in Susac syndrome. TCRdb used MiXCR to reprocess the immunoSEQ multiplex PCR reads, holding one entry per CDR3 protein. The repertoire has 140,000 or so distinct CDR3 sequences, 85% to 95% of them found once; the top ten carry approximately 0.11%. The sample taken for sequencing was CD4+ T cells from PBMCs. The receptors derive from a human donor with multiple sclerosis. Both conserved end residues are part of each CDR3. Fields, in order: D gene, V gene, J gene, clone size, CDR3 protein, CDR3 DNA. A D gene is named only where the DNA matches it firmly. Expanded clones get a size class; other rows say once, few or many, or leave the size out.

D gene: NA; V gene: TRBV9; J gene: TRBJ1-3; clone size: NA; CDR3 protein: CASSVGAPHDSNTIYF; CDR3 DNA: TGTGCCAGCAGCGTAGGTGCACCCCACGACTCGAACACCATATATTTT
D gene: NA; V gene: TRBV20-1; J gene: TRBJ1-5; clone size: NA; CDR3 protein: CSAEAGGNQPQHF; CDR3 DNA: TGCAGTGCTGAGGCAGGGGGCAATCAGCCCCAGCATTTT
D gene: NA; V gene: TRBV12-3/TRBV12-4; J gene: TRBJ1-6; clone size: once; CDR3 protein: CASSSETGNSPLHF; CDR3 DNA: TGTGCCAGCAGTTCCGAGACGGGTAATTCACCCCTCCACTTT
D gene: NA; V gene: TRBV5-4; J gene: TRBJ2-5; clone size: once; CDR3 protein: CASSLGVGDKETQYF; CDR3 DNA: TGTGCCAGCAGCTTGGGGGTAGGGGACAAAGAGACCCAGTACTTC
D gene: NA; V gene: TRBV9; J gene: TRBJ1-6; clone size: NA; CDR3 protein: CASSVGGYNSPLHF; CDR3 DNA: TGTGCCAGCAGCGTAGGGGGCTATAATTCACCCCTCCACTTT
D gene: NA; V gene: TRBV7-9; J gene: TRBJ1-2; clone size: NA; CDR3 protein: CASSPGDASGGYTF; CDR3 DNA: TGTGCCAGCAGCCCTGGGGATGCATCAGGTGGCTACACCTTC
D gene: TRBD1; V gene: TRBV7-9; J gene: TRBJ1-4; clone size: NA; CDR3 protein: CASSLPGQGAEKLFF; CDR3 DNA: TGTGCCAGCAGCTTACCCGGACAGGGGGCGGAAAAACTGTTTTTT
D gene: NA; V gene: TRBV3-1; J gene: TRBJ2-7; clone size: NA; CDR3 protein: CASSRASEQYF; CDR3 DNA: TGTGCCAGCAGCCGAGCCTCCGAGCAGTACTTC
D gene: TRBD1; V gene: TRBV7-3; J gene: TRBJ2-1; clone size: once; CDR3 protein: CASSLTGGQGTNEQFF; CDR3 DNA: TGTGCCAGCAGCTTAACTGGAGGACAGGGAACAAATGAGCAGTTCTTC
D gene: NA; V gene: TRBV12-3/TRBV12-4; J gene: TRBJ1-1; clone size: NA; CDR3 protein: CASSLGQGLGGTEAFF; CDR3 DNA: TGTGCCAGCAGTTTAGGCCAGGGGTTAGGCGGCACTGAAGCTTTCTTT
D gene: TRBD1; V gene: TRBV20-1; J gene: TRBJ2-7; clone size: NA; CDR3 protein: CSAPDSDRGLSEQYF; CDR3 DNA: TGCAGTGCCCCAGACTCCGACAGGGGGCTCTCCGAGCAGTACTTC
D gene: NA; V gene: TRBV4-3; J gene: TRBJ2-5; clone size: NA; CDR3 protein: CASSQVGGQETQYF; CDR3 DNA: TGCGCCAGCAGCCAAGTAGGCGGCCAAGAGACCCAGTACTTC
D gene: TRBD1; V gene: TRBV5-1; J gene: TRBJ1-1; clone size: NA; CDR3 protein: CASSLALGQLNTEAFF; CDR3 DNA: TGCGCCAGCAGCTTGGCCCTGGGACAGTTGAACACTGAAGCTTTCTTT